This T cell receptor beta chain derives from a study of breast tumors, draining lymph nodes, adjacent tissues. The junction had 5 bases not matched to a gene; V was cut back by 5 bases and J by 3 bases. The CDR3 spans 14 residues. CDR1 is SEHNR, CDR2 FQNEAQ, per germline (reference sequence). Breast cancer patients provided tissue from their axillary draining lymph nodes. From the multiplex PCR reads, TCRdb called clonotypes with MiXCR, one entry per CDR3 protein. The sample has 200,000 to 250,000 distinct CDR3 sequences; under 40% are singletons. Sequenced sample: axillary lymph node tissue. The TCR sequence derives from a female donor with breast cancer. Some clones in this sample may be carry-over from other donors' samples. The chain has TRBV7-9 and TRBJ1-2; 8 bases are shared with TRBD1. CDR3 bases: TGTGCCAGCAGCGTAAGACAGGGGTACTATGGCTACACCTTC. It encodes CASSVRQGYYGYTF.